The 20 T cell receptor beta chains given below trace back to one sample, sequenced in a study of T cell changes during pregnancy in multiple sclerosis. Here immunoSEQ multiplex PCR was the method, and the copy in TCRdb shows in-frame clones only, minus some. The data contain roughly 99,000 clones, 85% to 95% of them singletons. The input for sequencing was peripheral blood, taken in the third trimester of pregnancy. The receptor source for this set is a female donor in good health, enrolled as a control in a pregnancy study.

V and J are TRBV19 and TRBJ1-6; TRBD1 agrees at 9 bases. The length of the CDR3 is 16 residues. V dropped 3 bases and J dropped 7; count of bases not matched to a gene: 7. The V gene's germline CDR1 is LNHDA and CDR2 SQIVND (reference sequence). The CDR3 loop reads CASSIPPTGGNSPLHF. The CDR3 region has the DNA TGTGCCAGTAGTATCCCTCCGACAGGGGGGAATTCACCCCTCCACTTT.

This clone was detected only once. The chain carries TRBV4-1 and TRBJ2-7; 8 nucleotides align to TRBD2. The CDR3 is 17 amino acids. J lost 2 bases, V lost 0 bases, and 9 bases had no gene match. The germline V gene has CDR1 MGHRA and CDR2 YSYEKL. For the CDR3, the DNA is TGCGCCAGCAGCCAAGATGGGTTAGCGGGGCGAGCCTACGAGCAGTACTTC. It yields the protein CASSQDGLAGRAYEQYF.

J is TRBJ1-4 and V is TRBV6-6; D perhaps matches TRBD1 (5 bases). The germline V gene encodes CDR1 MNHNY and CDR2 SVGAGI (reference sequence). The ends were cut back, 5 bases at V and 10 bases at J, with 20 bases in the middle. The CDR3 length is 15 residues. CDR3 loop: CASSQSRRGLRKLFF. CDR3 sequence (DNA): TGTGCCAGCAGTCAAAGCAGGAGGGGACTTCGAAAACTGTTTTTT.

This clone was seen a handful of times. The chain employs TRBV5-1 and TRBJ1-1; D call uncertain. V lost 5 bases and J lost 6, with 14 bases in between. CDR3 length: 13 residues. Germline CDR1 is SGHRS and CDR2 is YFSETQ. The CDR3 DNA is TGCGCCAGCAGGATACAGAACACCGCTGAAGCTTTCTTT. The encoded protein is CASRIQNTAEAFF. Based on the CDR3 plus reference TRBV5-1 and TRBJ1-1, the full variable domain is KAGVTQTPRYLIKTRGQQVTLSCSPISGHRSVSWYQQTPGQGLQFLFEYFSETQRNKGNFPGRFSGRQFSNSRSEMNVSTLELGDSALYLCASRIQNTAEAFFGQGTRLTVV.

The chain recombines TRBV6-5 with TRBJ2-7; D gene ambiguous. The germline V gene has CDR1 MNHEY and CDR2 SVGAGI. Trimming took off 0 bases at V and 0 bases at J, with 12 bases between the two ends. The CDR3 sequence is 16 residues long. The CDR3 reads CASSYSKLPSSYEQYF. CDR3 sequence (DNA): TGTGCCAGCAGTTACTCGAAACTCCCGAGCTCCTACGAGCAGTACTTC.

The rearrangement links TRBV7-3 to TRBJ1-2; the D gene is possibly TRBD1 (5 bases). CDR1 SGHTA and CDR2 FQGTGA come from the germline V gene. Trimming removed 5 bases at V and 8 bases at J, with 15 bases between. The CDR3 totals 13 residues. CDR3 nucleotide sequence: TGTGCCAGCAGCCGGGACGGAGGGTCGGGCTACACCTTC. Protein: CASSRDGGSGYTF.

This clone was detected only once. The rearrangement joins TRBV9 to TRBJ2-2; 8 nucleotides agree with TRBD2. The CDR3 runs to 15 residues. CDR1 and CDR2 from the germline V gene are SGDLS and YYNGEE. With 3 bases clipped from V and 6 bases from J, the junction kept 7 bases outside the gene matches. This chain's CDR3 is CASSARGGNPGELFF. CDR3 in DNA: TGTGCCAGCAGCGCTCGGGGGGGCAATCCCGGGGAGCTGTTTTTT. Complete variable domain (other parts from reference TRBV9 and TRBJ2-2): DSGVTQTPKHLITATGQRVTLRCSPRSGDLSVYWYQQSLDQGLQFLIQYYNGEERAKGNILERFSAQQFPDLHSELNLSSLELGDSALYFCASSARGGNPGELFFGEGSRLTVL.

This chain joins TRBV6-5 and TRBJ2-1, with a weak D call TRBD2 (6 bases). The CDR3 has 14 amino acids. Trimming shortened V by 5 bases and J by 4 bases, and 12 bases separated the two germline ends. CDR1 is MNHEY and CDR2 is SVGAGI in the germline V gene. The chain's CDR3 is CASSPGGGYNEQFF. DNA of the CDR3: TGTGCCAGCAGTCCCGGTGGGGGGTACAATGAGCAGTTCTTC.

The gene calls are TRBV5-1 and TRBJ2-5; tentative D call: TRBD1 (6 bases). Germline values: CDR1 SGHRS, CDR2 YFSETQ. Trimming shortened V by 7 bases and J by 2 bases, and 15 bases separated the two germline ends. This CDR3 comprises 14 residues. The CDR3 here is CASGGVGQQETQYF. The CDR3 DNA follows: TGCGCCAGCGGAGGCGTAGGACAGCAAGAGACCCAGTACTTC.

The V gene is TRBV12-5, the J gene TRBJ2-5, with 8 bases that match TRBD1. The V gene's germline CDR1 is LGHNT and CDR2 FRNRAP. V lost 0 bases, J lost 5 bases, and 5 bases stayed unmatched. CDR3 size: 15 residues. CDR3 residues: CASGLVQGGAETQYF. The CDR3 DNA follows: TGTGCTAGTGGTTTGGTACAGGGGGGCGCGGAGACCCAGTACTTC.

The chain recombines TRBV28 with TRBJ1-2; 8 bases line up with TRBD1. Germline V gene lookup returns CDR1 MDHEN and CDR2 SYDVKM. Germline trimming cut 2 bases from V and 7 bases from J; bases unmatched to any gene: 3. This CDR3 is built from 13 residues. The CDR3 DNA follows: TGTGCCAGCAGTTTAGGACAGGGACGTGGCTACACCTTC. Its protein product is CASSLGQGRGYTF.

The rearrangement joins TRBV30 to TRBJ2-7, with D possibly being TRBD1 (7 bases). CDR1 and CDR2 (germline): GTSNPN, SVGIG (reference sequence). V shed 4 bases and J shed 2 bases, with 18 bases lying between them. The CDR3 spans 15 residues. This CDR3 is CAWKDSGGLTYEQYF. The CDR3, as DNA: TGTGCCTGGAAAGACTCAGGGGGACTTACCTACGAGCAGTACTTC. The full variable domain, with the rest looked up from reference TRBV30 and TRBJ2-7, is SQTIHQWPATLVQPVGSPLSLECTVEGTSNPNLYWYRQAAGRGLQLLFYSVGIGQISSEVPQNLSASRPQDRQFILSSKKLLLSDSGFYLCAWKDSGGLTYEQYFGPGTRLTVT.

This chain joins TRBV7-2 and TRBJ2-1; 16 bases fit TRBD2. This CDR3 region has 19 residues. Germline loops: CDR1 SGHTA, CDR2 FQGNSA. V gave up 5 bases and J gave up 6 bases; unmatched junction bases: 13. CDR3 sequence (DNA): TGTGCCAGCAGCAAAGACTCGGGACTAGCGGGGGGGCCGGTCAATGAGCAGTTCTTC. Translating gives CASSKDSGLAGGPVNEQFF.

The chain combines TRBV18 with TRBJ1-1, with a weak D call TRBD1 (5 bases). CDR3 length: 14 amino acids. Germline V CDR1 and CDR2: KGHSH, LQKENI. V was clipped by 2 bases and J by 2 bases, with 9 bases between them. The CDR3 protein is CASSPFQGNTEAFF. DNA of the CDR3: TGTGCCAGCTCACCATTTCAGGGAAACACTGAAGCTTTCTTT. The full variable domain, its missing parts supplied by reference TRBV18 and TRBJ1-1, is NAGVMQNPRHLVRRRGQEARLRCSPMKGHSHVYWYRQLPEEGLKFMVYLQKENIIDESGMPKERFSAEFPKEGPSILRIQQVVRGDSAAYFCASSPFQGNTEAFFGQGTRLTVV.

This clone occurred a few times. The genes are TRBV5-1 and TRBJ2-3, with TRBD1 identical over 7 bases. The CDR3 spans 14 residues. The junction had 3 bases not matched to a gene; V was cut back by 2 bases and J by 3 bases. Germline V gene sequence: CDR1 SGHRS, CDR2 YFSETQ. For the CDR3, the DNA is TGCGCCAGCAGCTTAGACAGGGCAACAGATACGCAGTATTTT. Translation: CASSLDRATDTQYF.

V usage is TRBV2 and J usage is TRBJ2-2, with 7 bases identical to TRBD2. V was clipped by 6 bases and J by 4 bases; unmatched bases: 2. Germline V CDR1 and CDR2: SNHLY, FYNNEI. This CDR3 has 13 amino acids. The CDR3 here is CASSIAGTGELFF. In DNA, the CDR3 is TGTGCCAGCAGCATAGCGGGCACCGGGGAGCTGTTTTTT. Full variable domain (missing parts from reference TRBV2 and TRBJ2-2): EPEVTQTPSHQVTQMGQEVILRCVPISNHLYFYWYRQILGQKVEFLVSFYNNEISEKSEIFDDQFSVERPDGSNFTLKIRSTKLEDSAMYFCASSIAGTGELFFGEGSRLTVL.

V is TRBV30 and J is TRBJ1-1, with D possibly being TRBD1 (6 bases). The germline V gene encodes CDR1 GTSNPN and CDR2 SVGIG (reference sequence). CDR3 length: 19 residues. V dropped 4 bases and J dropped 1 base, with 28 bases sitting between them. CDR3 DNA: TGTGCCTGGACACAGGGTAGAGCAATTTCTGGGGGTTGGAACACTGAAGCTTTCTTT. Its translation is CAWTQGRAISGGWNTEAFF.

This clone was picked up a small number of times. The chain employs TRBV4-1 and TRBJ1-1; D unresolved. Trimming stripped 1 base from V and 1 base from J, with 10 bases between. Per the germline V gene, CDR1 is MGHRA and CDR2 is YSYEKL. The CDR3 has 15 residues. The DNA of the CDR3 is TGCGCCAGCAGCCAAGTTTTGGCAGGGAACACTGAAGCTTTCTTT. Protein sequence: CASSQVLAGNTEAFF.

The J gene is TRBJ1-1, the V gene TRBV6-1; D not certain. V was cut by 2 bases and J by 2 bases, with 12 bases left in between. This CDR3 has 15 residues. CDR1 and CDR2 from the germline V gene are MNHNS and SASEGT. The CDR3 sequence is CASSEPFQFNTEAFF. CDR3 in DNA: TGTGCCAGCAGTGAACCCTTCCAGTTTAACACTGAAGCTTTCTTT.

The rearrangement joins TRBV5-1 to TRBJ1-1; the D is unclear. The CDR3 runs 14 residues. Germline-derived CDR1 and CDR2 are SGHRS and YFSETQ. V was clipped by 1 base and J by 1 base, with 8 bases between them. The CDR3 DNA is TGCGCCAGCAGCTTGAATCGAGCGAACACTGAAGCTTTCTTT. It encodes CASSLNRANTEAFF.